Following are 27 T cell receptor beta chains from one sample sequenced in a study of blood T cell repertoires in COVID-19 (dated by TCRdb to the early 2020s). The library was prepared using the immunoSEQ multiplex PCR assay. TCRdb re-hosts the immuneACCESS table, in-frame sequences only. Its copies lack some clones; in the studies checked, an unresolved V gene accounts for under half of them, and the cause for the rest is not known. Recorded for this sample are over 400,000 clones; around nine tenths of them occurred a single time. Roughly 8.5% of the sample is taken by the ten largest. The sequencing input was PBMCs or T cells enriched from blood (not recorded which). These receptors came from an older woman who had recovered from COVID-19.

CDR3 sequence (DNA): TGTGCCAGCAGCCCAGCCCCTCTACAGGGGGCCAACTATGGCTACACCTTC. It specifies CASSPAPLQGANYGYTF. The chain joins TRBV21-1 to TRBJ1-2; TRBD1, the table's D call, lacks a check against the DNA. TRBV21-1 is assigned pseudogene status. The CDR3 has 17 amino acids.

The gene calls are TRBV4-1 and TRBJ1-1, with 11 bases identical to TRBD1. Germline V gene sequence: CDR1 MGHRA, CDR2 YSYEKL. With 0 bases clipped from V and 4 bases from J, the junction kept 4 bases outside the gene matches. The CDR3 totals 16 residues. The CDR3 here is CASSQEGQGAGTEAFF. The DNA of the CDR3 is TGCGCCAGCAGCCAAGAAGGACAGGGGGCAGGCACTGAAGCTTTCTTT.

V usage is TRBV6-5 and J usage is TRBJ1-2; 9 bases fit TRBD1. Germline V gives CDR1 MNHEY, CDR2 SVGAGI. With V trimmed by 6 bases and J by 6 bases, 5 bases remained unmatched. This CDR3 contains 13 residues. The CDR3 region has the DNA TGTGCCAGCAGCGGACAGGGGCGAAATGGCTACACCTTC. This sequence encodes CASSGQGRNGYTF.

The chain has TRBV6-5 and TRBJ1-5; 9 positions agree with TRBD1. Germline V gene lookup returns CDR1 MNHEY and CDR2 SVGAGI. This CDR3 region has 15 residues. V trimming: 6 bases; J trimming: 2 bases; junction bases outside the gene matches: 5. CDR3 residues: CASRSTGGGNQPQHF. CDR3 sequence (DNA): TGTGCCAGCAGGAGTACAGGGGGCGGCAATCAGCCCCAGCATTTT.

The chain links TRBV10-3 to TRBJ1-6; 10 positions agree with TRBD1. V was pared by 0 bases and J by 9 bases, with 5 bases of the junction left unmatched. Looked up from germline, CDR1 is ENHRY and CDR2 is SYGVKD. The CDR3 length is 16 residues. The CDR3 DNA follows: TGTGCCATCAGTGAGTCGGGACAGGGGATTGGTTCACCCCTCCACTTT. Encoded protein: CAISESGQGIGSPLHF.

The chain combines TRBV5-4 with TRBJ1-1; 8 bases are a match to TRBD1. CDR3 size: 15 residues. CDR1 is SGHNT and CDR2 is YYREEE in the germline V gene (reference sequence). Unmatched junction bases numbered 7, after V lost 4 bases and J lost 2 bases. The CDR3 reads CASSDETGVNTEAFF. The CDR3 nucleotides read TGTGCCAGCAGCGACGAGACAGGGGTAAACACTGAAGCTTTCTTT. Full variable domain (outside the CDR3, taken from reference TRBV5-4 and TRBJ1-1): ETGVTQSPTHLIKTRGQQVTLRCSSQSGHNTVSWYQQALGQGPQFIFQYYREEENGRGNFPPRFSGLQFPNYSSELNVNALELDDSALYLCASSDETGVNTEAFFGQGTRLTVV.

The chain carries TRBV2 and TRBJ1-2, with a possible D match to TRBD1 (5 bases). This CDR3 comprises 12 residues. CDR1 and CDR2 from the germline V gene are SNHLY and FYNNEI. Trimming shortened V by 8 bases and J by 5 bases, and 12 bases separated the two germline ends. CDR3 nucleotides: TGTGCCAGCCGAACCGGGGGTTATGGCTACACCTTC. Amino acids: CASRTGGYGYTF.

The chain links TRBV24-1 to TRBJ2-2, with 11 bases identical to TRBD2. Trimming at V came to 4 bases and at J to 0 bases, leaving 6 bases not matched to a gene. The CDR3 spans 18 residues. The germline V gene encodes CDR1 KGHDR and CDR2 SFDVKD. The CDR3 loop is CATSDSLAGGANTGELFF. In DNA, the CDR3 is TGTGCCACCAGTGACTCTCTAGCGGGGGGCGCGAACACCGGGGAGCTGTTTTTT.

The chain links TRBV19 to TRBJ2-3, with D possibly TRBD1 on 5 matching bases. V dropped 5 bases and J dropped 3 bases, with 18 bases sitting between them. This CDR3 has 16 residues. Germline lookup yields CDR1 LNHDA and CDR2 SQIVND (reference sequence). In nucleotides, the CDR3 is TGTGCCAGTAGTCCCTTAGGGGCGTTGATGACAGATACGCAGTATTTT. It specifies CASSPLGALMTDTQYF.

CDR3 residues: CASKSGYGNQPQHF. In DNA, the CDR3 is TGCGCCAGCAAATCAGGGTATGGAAATCAGCCCCAGCATTTT. This rearrangement joins TRBV10-2 to TRBJ1-5; tentative D call: TRBD1 (5 bases). Trimming took off 7 bases at V and 4 bases at J, with 14 bases between the two ends. This CDR3 comprises 14 residues. From germline, CDR1 is WSHSY and CDR2 SAAADI.

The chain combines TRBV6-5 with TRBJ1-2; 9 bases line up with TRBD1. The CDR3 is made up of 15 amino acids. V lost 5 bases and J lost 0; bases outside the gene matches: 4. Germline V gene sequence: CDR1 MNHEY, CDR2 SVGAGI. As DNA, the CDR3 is TGTGCCAGCAGTAACAGGGGGCTAGCTAACTATGGCTACACCTTC. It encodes CASSNRGLANYGYTF.

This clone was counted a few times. CDR3 sequence reads: CASSFGTGDFYSPLHF. The DNA for the CDR3 is TGTGCCAGCAGCTTCGGGACAGGCGATTTTTATTCACCCCTCCACTTT. This chain connects TRBV5-4 to TRBJ1-6, with 8 bases identical to TRBD1. This CDR3 has 16 amino acids. CDR1 and CDR2 from the germline V gene are SGHNT and YYREEE (reference sequence). The V segment lost 2 bases and the J segment 8 bases; nucleotides outside the gene matches: 9. Complete variable domain (other parts from reference TRBV5-4 and TRBJ1-6): ETGVTQSPTHLIKTRGQQVTLRCSSQSGHNTVSWYQQALGQGPQFIFQYYREEENGRGNFPPRFSGLQFPNYSSELNVNALELDDSALYLCASSFGTGDFYSPLHFGNGTRLTVT.

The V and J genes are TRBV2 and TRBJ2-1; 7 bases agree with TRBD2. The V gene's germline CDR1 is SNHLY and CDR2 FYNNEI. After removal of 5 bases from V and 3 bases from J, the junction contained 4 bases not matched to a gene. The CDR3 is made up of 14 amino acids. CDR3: CASSSGTNYNEQFF. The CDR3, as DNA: TGTGCCAGCAGTTCCGGGACTAACTACAATGAGCAGTTCTTC.

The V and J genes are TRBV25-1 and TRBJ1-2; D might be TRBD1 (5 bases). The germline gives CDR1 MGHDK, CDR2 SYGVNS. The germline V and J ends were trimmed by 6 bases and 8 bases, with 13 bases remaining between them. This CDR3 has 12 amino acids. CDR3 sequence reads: CASRIDQGGYTF. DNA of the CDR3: TGTGCCAGCAGGATAGATCAGGGCGGCTACACCTTC.

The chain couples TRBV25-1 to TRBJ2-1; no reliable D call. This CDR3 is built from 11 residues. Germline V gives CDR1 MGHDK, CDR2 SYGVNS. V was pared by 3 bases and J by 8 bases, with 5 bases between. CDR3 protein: CASSDGYEQFF. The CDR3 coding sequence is TGTGCCAGCAGTGACGGGTATGAGCAGTTCTTC.

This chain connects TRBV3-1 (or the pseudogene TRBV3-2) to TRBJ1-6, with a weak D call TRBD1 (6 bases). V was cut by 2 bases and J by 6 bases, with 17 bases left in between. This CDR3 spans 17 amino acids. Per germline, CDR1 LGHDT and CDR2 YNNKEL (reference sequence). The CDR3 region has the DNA TGTGCCAGCAGCCAACCCCAAGGGGGGGCCGGTAATTCACCCCTCCACTTT. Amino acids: CASSQPQGGAGNSPLHF.

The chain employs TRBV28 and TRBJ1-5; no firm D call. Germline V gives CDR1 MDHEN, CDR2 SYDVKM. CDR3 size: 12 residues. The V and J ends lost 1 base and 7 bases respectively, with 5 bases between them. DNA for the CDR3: TGTGCCAGCAGTTTATTGAGACAGCCCCAGCATTTT. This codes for CASSLLRQPQHF.

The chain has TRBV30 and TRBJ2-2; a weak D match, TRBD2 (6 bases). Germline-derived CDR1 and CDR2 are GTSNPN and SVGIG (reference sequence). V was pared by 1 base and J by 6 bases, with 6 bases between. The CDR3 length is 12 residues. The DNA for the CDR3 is TGTGCCTGGAGTGGACTAGCCGGGGAGCTGTTTTTT. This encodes CAWSGLAGELFF.

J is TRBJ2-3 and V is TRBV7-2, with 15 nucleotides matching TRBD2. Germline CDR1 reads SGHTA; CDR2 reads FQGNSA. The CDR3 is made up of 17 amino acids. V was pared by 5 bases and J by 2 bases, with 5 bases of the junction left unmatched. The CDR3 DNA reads TGTGCCAGCAGCCCCAGGACTAGCGGGGGGGCCACAGATACGCAGTATTTT. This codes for CASSPRTSGGATDTQYF.

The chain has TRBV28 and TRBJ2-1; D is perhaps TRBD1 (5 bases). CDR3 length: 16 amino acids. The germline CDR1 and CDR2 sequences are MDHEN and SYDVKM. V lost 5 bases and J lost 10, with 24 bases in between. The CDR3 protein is CASSRPGRASTMEQFF. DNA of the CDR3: TGTGCCAGCAGTCGCCCAGGCAGGGCGTCTACAATGGAGCAGTTCTTC.

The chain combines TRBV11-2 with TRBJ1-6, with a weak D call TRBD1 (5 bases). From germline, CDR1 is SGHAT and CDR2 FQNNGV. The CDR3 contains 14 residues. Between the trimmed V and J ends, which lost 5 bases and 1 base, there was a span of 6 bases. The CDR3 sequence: CASSPGSYNSPLHF. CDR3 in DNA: TGTGCCAGCAGCCCAGGGTCCTATAATTCACCCCTCCACTTT.

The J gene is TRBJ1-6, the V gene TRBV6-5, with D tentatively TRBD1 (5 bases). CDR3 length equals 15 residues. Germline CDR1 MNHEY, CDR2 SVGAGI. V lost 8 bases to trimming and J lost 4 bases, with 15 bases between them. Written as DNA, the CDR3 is TGTGCCAGCTATACAGGAAGGGGTTATAATTCACCCCTCCACTTT. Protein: CASYTGRGYNSPLHF.

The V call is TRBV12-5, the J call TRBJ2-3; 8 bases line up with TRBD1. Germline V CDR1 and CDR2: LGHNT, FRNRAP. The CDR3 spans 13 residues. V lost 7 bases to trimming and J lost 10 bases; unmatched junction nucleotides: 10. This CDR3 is CASVRTGQFAQYF. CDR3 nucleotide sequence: TGTGCTAGTGTCAGGACAGGGCAGTTTGCGCAGTATTTT.

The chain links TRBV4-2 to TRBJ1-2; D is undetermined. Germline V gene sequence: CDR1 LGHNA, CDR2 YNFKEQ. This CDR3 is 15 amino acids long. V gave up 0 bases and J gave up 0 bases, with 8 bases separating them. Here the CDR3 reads CASSQEWGANYGYTF. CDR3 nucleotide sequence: TGTGCCAGCAGCCAAGAATGGGGAGCTAACTATGGCTACACCTTC.

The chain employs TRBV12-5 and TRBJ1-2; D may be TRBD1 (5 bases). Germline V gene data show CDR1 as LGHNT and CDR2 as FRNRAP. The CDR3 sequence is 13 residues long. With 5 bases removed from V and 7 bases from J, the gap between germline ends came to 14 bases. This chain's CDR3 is CASGGTAVSGYTF. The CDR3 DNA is TGTGCTAGTGGTGGGACTGCTGTAAGTGGCTACACCTTC.

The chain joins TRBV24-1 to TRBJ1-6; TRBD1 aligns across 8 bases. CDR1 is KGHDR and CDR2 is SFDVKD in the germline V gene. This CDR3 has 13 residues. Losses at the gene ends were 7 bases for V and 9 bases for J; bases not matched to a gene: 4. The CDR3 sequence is CATRDRASSPLHF. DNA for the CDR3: TGTGCCACCAGGGACAGGGCTAGTTCACCCCTCCACTTT.

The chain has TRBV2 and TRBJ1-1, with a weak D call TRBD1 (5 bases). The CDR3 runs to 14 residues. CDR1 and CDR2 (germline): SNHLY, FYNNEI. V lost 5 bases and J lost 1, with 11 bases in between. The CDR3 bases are TGTGCCAGCAGTTCTCGGGGGGGGAACACTGAAGCTTTCTTT. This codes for CASSSRGGNTEAFF.